Below are 30 T cell receptor beta chains sequenced from a single sample in a study of T cells in Graves' hyperthyroidism and ophthalmopathy. From RNA transcripts, TCR beta CDR3 regions were amplified. Initially, a first-round RT-PCR of the TCR CDR3 employed the HTBI primer set. In TCRdb, the multiplex PCR reads were re-called with MiXCR into one record per CDR3 protein. The sample carries about 50,000 distinct CDR3 sequences, about half recorded once. The sequencing sample was made of peripheral blood or thyroid tissue (not recorded which). The source is a woman aged 45 to 65 with Graves' hyperthyroidism.

This clonotype was counted at least ten times. The genes are TRBV5-1 and TRBJ2-7; D may be TRBD1 (5 bases). Germline CDR1 and CDR2: SGHRS and YFSETQ. The V and J ends lost 2 bases and 1 base respectively, with 10 bases between them. CDR3 size: 14 residues. CDR3 nucleotides: TGCGCCAGCAGCTTCCAGGGTGGGTCCTACGAGCAGTACTTC. Residues: CASSFQGGSYEQYF.

The table lists this clonotype with many counts. This chain uses TRBV2 with TRBJ1-3, with TRBD1 as a possible D gene (6 bases). The V end was cut by 7 bases, the J end by 4 bases, with 11 bases between. There are 13 residues in the CDR3. The germline V gene has CDR1 SNHLY and CDR2 FYNNEI. The CDR3 nucleotides are TGTGCCAGCACCTTAGGGACAGGAAACACCATATATTTT. Translation gives CASTLGTGNTIYF.

This clonotype was counted many times. The V call is TRBV5-1, the J call TRBJ1-3; D gene unclear. The V gene's germline CDR1 is SGHRS and CDR2 YFSETQ. This CDR3 comprises 13 residues. Trimming took 4 bases from V and 7 from J, leaving 12 bases between them. CDR3 region: CASSGLEGNTIYF. For the CDR3, the DNA is TGCGCCAGCAGCGGGCTCGAAGGGAACACCATATATTTT.

The J gene is TRBJ2-5, the V gene TRBV12-3 or TRBV12-4; either TRBD1 or TRBD2 may fit D (6 bases each). The CDR3 consists of 13 residues. The V gene lost 3 bases and the J gene lost 4 bases, with 9 bases spanning the gap. In DNA, the CDR3 is TGTGCCAGCAGTTTCGGGGGCGGAGAGACCCAGTACTTC. It translates to CASSFGGGETQYF.

There are many counts of this clonotype. This chain links TRBV7-3 with TRBJ2-3; 12 nucleotides agree with TRBD2. The CDR3 has 13 residues. Germline trimming cut 5 bases from V and 14 bases from J; bases unmatched to any gene: 8. Germline assignment: CDR1 SGHTA and CDR2 FQGTGA. DNA of the CDR3: TGTGCCAGCAGCCACATACTAGCGGGAGGCGGGTATTTT. This translates into CASSHILAGGGYF.

This clonotype was detected many times. This chain links TRBV29-1 with TRBJ2-3; 15 nucleotides agree with TRBD2. Germline CDR1 SQVTM, CDR2 ANQGSEA. V shed 0 bases and J 5 bases; nucleotides not matched to a gene: 12. The CDR3 sequence is 19 residues long. CDR3 protein: CSVEEARTSGRAGRDTQYF. The CDR3 DNA follows: TGCAGCGTTGAAGAGGCAAGGACTAGCGGGAGGGCCGGTAGAGATACGCAGTATTTT.

For this clonotype: A much larger clone sits a single nucleotide away, making a read error possible. The chain employs TRBV28 and TRBJ1-2; D gene uncertain. This CDR3 is 15 amino acids long. The germline V gene encodes CDR1 MDHEN and CDR2 SYDVKM. Deletions cut 8 bases from V and 4 bases from J, with 20 bases between. The CDR3 bases are TGTGCCAGCGCCTATAGAGGGCAGGCACCCTATGGCTACACCTTC. This codes for CASAYRGQAPYGYTF.

This clonotype was observed a handful of times. The gene calls are TRBV6-1 and TRBJ2-5; tentative D call: TRBD2 (6 bases). The CDR3 totals 13 residues. Germline V gives CDR1 MNHNS, CDR2 SASEGT. Trimming removed 5 bases from V and 4 bases from J, with 11 bases in between. Written as DNA, the CDR3 is TGTGCCAGCAGTTCTCCCGGGGGAGAGACCCAGTACTTC. Its translation is CASSSPGGETQYF.

The chain recombines TRBV7-6 with TRBJ2-5, with TRBD2 matching over 9 bases. Trimming removed 5 bases from V and 3 bases from J; junction bases left unmatched: 7. This CDR3 comprises 15 residues. The germline V gene has CDR1 SGHVS and CDR2 FNYEAQ. CDR3 loop: CASSAGTSLKETQYF. CDR3 in DNA: TGTGCCAGCAGCGCAGGGACTAGCTTAAAAGAGACCCAGTACTTC.

By its share, this clonotype is medium-sized. The V call is TRBV29-1, the J call TRBJ2-5, with D possibly TRBD2 on 6 matching bases. Germline-derived CDR1 and CDR2 are SQVTM and ANQGSEA. The CDR3 spans 13 residues. Trimming took 3 bases from V and 4 from J, leaving 12 bases between them. In DNA, the CDR3 is TGCAGCGTTGATGCCGGGAGTGGAGAGACCCAGTACTTC. This codes for CSVDAGSGETQYF.

V gene TRBV15 combines with J gene TRBJ2-7, with 9 bases identical to TRBD2. The CDR3 extends over 15 amino acids. The germline V gene has CDR1 LNHNV and CDR2 YYDKDF (reference sequence). Trimming took 3 bases from V and 5 from J; bases not matched to a gene: 8. DNA of the CDR3: TGTGCCACCAGCAGGGACTTAGCGGGAGACCACGAGCAGTACTTC. Amino acid sequence: CATSRDLAGDHEQYF.

As to this clonotype: Given the absence of the conserved phenylalanine or tryptophan at the CDR3 end, a read error is likely. The rearrangement joins TRBV5-4 to TRBJ2-7, with D perhaps TRBD2 (5 bases). The CDR3 length is 13 residues. V lost 7 bases and J lost 5, with 16 bases in between. Germline CDR1 is SGHNT and CDR2 is YYREEE (reference sequence). CDR3 sequence reads: CASALVGDNEQYS. The CDR3 DNA is TGTGCCAGCGCCCTCGTGGGAGATAACGAGCAGTACTCC.

The chain uses TRBV7-2 and TRBJ2-7, with 8 bases identical to TRBD2. CDR1 is SGHTA and CDR2 is FQGNSA in the germline V gene. Trimming cost V 1 base and J 2 bases; bases outside gene matches: 4. CDR3 length: 15 residues. CDR3 in DNA: TGTGCCAGCAGCTTAGGACTAGCGCCTACCTACGAGCAGTACTTC. It encodes CASSLGLAPTYEQYF.

The chain is built from TRBV24-1 and TRBJ2-3; tentative D call: TRBD2 (6 bases). Trimming left V 3 bases short and J 2 bases short, with 17 bases between. Germline CDR1 is KGHDR and CDR2 is SFDVKD. The CDR3 contains 17 residues. CDR3 coding DNA: TGTGCCACCAGTGATGGCCCCCTGGGGGGATTCACAGATACGCAGTATTTT. Protein sequence: CATSDGPLGGFTDTQYF.

This clonotype was recorded many times. V is TRBV11-2 and J is TRBJ2-7; 9 positions agree with TRBD2. Losses at the gene ends were 4 bases for V and 3 bases for J; bases not matched to a gene: 4. The CDR3 is 14 residues long. In germline, CDR1 is SGHAT, CDR2 FQNNGV. The CDR3, as DNA: TGTGCCAGCAGCTCCCTAGCGGGACTCTACGAGCAGTACTTC. It specifies CASSSLAGLYEQYF. Full variable domain (rest looked up from reference TRBV11-2 and TRBJ2-7): EAGVAQSPRYKIIEKRQSVAFWCNPISGHATLYWYQQILGQGPKLLIQFQNNGVVDDSQLPKDRFSAERLKGVDSTLKIQPAKLEDSAVYLCASSSLAGLYEQYFGPGTRLTVT.

Turning to this clonotype: One end of the junction varies from germline; a read error may be responsible. The chain has TRBV10-2 and TRBJ1-4; a weak D match, TRBD1 (5 bases). Germline loops: CDR1 WSHSY, CDR2 SAAADI. The CDR3 length is 14 residues. CDR3 DNA: TGTGCCAGCAGCCCGGGGGACGGGTACGAAAAACTGTTTTTT. Residues: CASSPGDGYEKLFF.

In its sample, this clonotype was seen many times. The rearrangement uses TRBV7-2 and TRBJ2-5; TRBD1 is a possible D gene (6 bases). Germline loops: CDR1 SGHTA, CDR2 FQGNSA. The CDR3 has 16 amino acids. Trimming took off 1 base at V and 1 base at J, with 13 bases between the two ends. CDR3 nucleotides: TGTGCCAGCAGCTTAGGCGTAGGACAGCCCCAAGAGACCCAGTACTTC. Encoded protein: CASSLGVGQPQETQYF.

This clonotype was picked up many times. CDR3 in amino acids: CSVEVPNSGANVLTF. The CDR3 nucleotides are TGCAGCGTTGAGGTTCCCAACTCTGGGGCCAACGTCCTGACTTTC. The rearrangement links TRBV29-1 to TRBJ2-6; D ambiguous. The CDR3 runs 15 residues. The V end lost 3 bases, the J end lost 0 bases, and 9 bases lay between the germline ends. Looked up from germline, CDR1 is SQVTM and CDR2 is ANQGSEA. Based on the CDR3 plus reference TRBV29-1 and TRBJ2-6, the full variable domain is SAVISQKPSRDICQRGTSLTIQCQVDSQVTMMFWYRQQPGQSLTLIATANQGSEATYESGFVIDKFPISRPNLTFSTLTVSNMSPEDSSIYLCSVEVPNSGANVLTFGAGSRLTVL.

This clonotype was recorded at least ten times. V is TRBV9 and J is TRBJ2-2; D not certain. The germline V and J ends were trimmed by 5 bases and 5 bases, with 22 bases remaining between them. The CDR3 runs to 17 residues. Germline V CDR1 and CDR2: SGDLS, YYNGEE. The chain's CDR3 is CASSPGTGSRVTGELFF. In DNA, the CDR3 is TGTGCCAGCAGTCCCGGTACCGGGTCACGGGTTACCGGGGAGCTGTTTTTT.

This chain joins TRBV12-3 or TRBV12-4 and TRBJ1-2; no clear D. The CDR3 totals 12 residues. With 4 bases removed from V and 10 bases from J, the gap between germline ends came to 13 bases. The CDR3 DNA reads TGTGCCAGCAGTTACTCGGGGTATAACTACACCTTC. Protein sequence: CASSYSGYNYTF.

This chain uses TRBV19 with TRBJ1-5; 8 bases are a match to TRBD1. With 4 bases clipped from V and 7 bases from J, the junction kept 6 bases outside the gene matches. Germline loops: CDR1 LNHDA, CDR2 SQIVND (reference sequence). This CDR3 is built from 14 residues. The CDR3 DNA is TGTGCCAGTAGTACCGGACAGGGAGGACAGCCCCAGCATTTT. Protein: CASSTGQGGQPQHF.

This clonotype was recorded once. This clone may be a read error of a much larger clone one base away. The V gene is TRBV10-3, the J gene TRBJ1-1; D remains ambiguous. This CDR3 comprises 14 residues. The germline V gene has CDR1 ENHRY and CDR2 SYGVKD. The CDR3 nucleotides are TGTGCCATCAGTGAGCCCGTTGATAACACTGAAACTTTCTTT. Residues: CAISEPVDNTETFF.

This clonotype was found once. This rearrangement joins TRBV7-8 to TRBJ1-6, with 10 bases identical to TRBD1. Germline CDR1 SGHVS, CDR2 FQNEAQ. The CDR3 is 15 amino acids. The ends lost 2 bases at V and 8 bases at J; junction bases unmatched: 3. CDR3 sequence reads: CASSLRTGGYSPLHF. As DNA, the CDR3 is TGTGCCAGCAGCTTAAGGACAGGGGGTTATTCACCCCTCCACTTT. Full variable domain (remainder filled in from reference TRBV7-8 and TRBJ1-6): GAGVSQSPRYKVAKRGQDVALRCDPISGHVSLFWYQQALGQGPEFLTYFQNEAQLDKSGLPSDRFFAERPEGSVSTLKIQRTQQEDSAVYLCASSLRTGGYSPLHFGNGTRLTVT.

This clonotype was seen repeatedly, ten times or more. The CDR3, as DNA: TGTGCCAGTAGTCGACAGGGCGAGGCCTATGGCTACACCTTC. Its protein is CASSRQGEAYGYTF. The rearrangement uses TRBV19 and TRBJ1-2; 7 nucleotides align to TRBD1. The germline V gene encodes CDR1 LNHDA and CDR2 SQIVND (reference sequence). The CDR3 extends over 14 amino acids. Trimming took 5 bases from V and 4 from J; bases not matched to a gene: 7.

The chain uses TRBV20-1 and TRBJ2-7; 13 bases are shared with TRBD2. The CDR3 is 21 amino acids. The J segment lost 4 bases and the V segment lost 4 bases, leaving 25 bases of the junction unmatched. Germline lookup yields CDR1 DFQATT and CDR2 SNEGSKA (reference sequence). CDR3 DNA sequence: TGCAGTGCTATTGCCGGGACTAGCGGGAAGGATAAATCTTCCCCACCGTACGAGCAGTACTTC. This gives the protein CSAIAGTSGKDKSSPPYEQYF.

This clonotype was counted ten times or more. This chain joins TRBV27 and TRBJ1-5; D is undetermined. The germline V gene encodes CDR1 MNHEY and CDR2 SMNVEV (reference sequence). Trimming left V 6 bases short and J 3 bases short, with 15 bases between. This CDR3 has 15 residues. CDR3 coding DNA: TGTGCCAGCAGCCTGACTGCGGGGTACAATCAGCCCCAGCATTTT. It translates to CASSLTAGYNQPQHF.

This clonotype was observed at least ten times. This chain uses TRBV12-3 or TRBV12-4 with TRBJ1-5, with D possibly matching TRBD1 (6 bases). The CDR3 runs to 13 residues. The germline V and J ends were trimmed by 4 bases and 4 bases, with 8 bases remaining between them. The CDR3 coding sequence is TGTGCCAGCAGTTCACAGGGAAATCAGCCCCAGCATTTT. It yields the protein CASSSQGNQPQHF.

V and J are TRBV10-3 and TRBJ1-5; weak D call: TRBD1 (5 bases). The CDR3 length is 12 residues. Trimming left V 8 bases short and J 11 bases short, with 16 bases between. Germline V lookup: CDR1 ENHRY, CDR2 SYGVKD. For the CDR3, the DNA is TGTGCCATCGGGGGGACGGGGGAGACCCAGCATTTT. Its translation is CAIGGTGETQHF.

This rearrangement joins TRBV7-9 to TRBJ1-1, with D hard to call. Looked up from germline, CDR1 is SEHNR and CDR2 is FQNEAQ (reference sequence). This CDR3 spans 12 amino acids. Trimming pared 5 bases from V and 4 bases from J, leaving 8 bases between. The CDR3 DNA sequence: TGTGCCAGCAGCCACCGGGCCACTGAAGCTTTCTTT. Protein: CASSHRATEAFF.

The chain employs TRBV4-2 and TRBJ2-7; maybe TRBD2 (7 bases). The germline V gene has CDR1 LGHNA and CDR2 YNFKEQ. The germline V and J ends were trimmed by 3 bases and 8 bases, with 17 bases remaining between them. The CDR3 consists of 14 residues. Here the CDR3 reads CASSQGRGGNQQYF. In DNA, the CDR3 is TGTGCCAGCAGCCAGGGTCGCGGGGGCAATCAGCAGTACTTC.